The T cell receptor (beta chain) described here comes from a study of blood T cell repertoires in COVID-19. Study as a whole: Sites in the United States, Italy and Spain provided acute and convalescent COVID-19 samples. The cDNA or gDNA used as material had been derived from T cells, B-cell-depleted T cells, or PBMCs.

It was during active infection that Seattle patients were enrolled and then longitudinally followed. Per the study methods: Reference gene primer amplification gave nucleated cell count estimates. Using immunoSEQ multiplex PCR, the repertoire was profiled, and TCRdb retains in-frame clones only, with some absent. That table supplies the V and J calls and clone size; D and trimming were determined from the DNA. The repertoire has just over 250,000 clones, about 90% of them found once; the top ten carry approximately 2.6%. This CDR3 comprises 14 residues. Germline-derived CDR1 and CDR2 are SGHTA and FQGNSA. V was cut by 1 base and J by 0 bases, with 7 bases left in between. In the case of this clone: Other DNA sequences within the sample encode an identical CDR3.

The sequencing input was peripheral blood. The receptor was derived from a person in their late teens or twenties with COVID-19, enrolled during active disease. The V call is TRBV7-2, the J call TRBJ2-7, with D perhaps matching TRBD1 (5 bases). CDR3 sequence: CASSLGGLSYEQYF. The DNA for the CDR3 is TGTGCCAGCAGCTTAGGGGGCCTCTCCTACGAGCAGTACTTC.